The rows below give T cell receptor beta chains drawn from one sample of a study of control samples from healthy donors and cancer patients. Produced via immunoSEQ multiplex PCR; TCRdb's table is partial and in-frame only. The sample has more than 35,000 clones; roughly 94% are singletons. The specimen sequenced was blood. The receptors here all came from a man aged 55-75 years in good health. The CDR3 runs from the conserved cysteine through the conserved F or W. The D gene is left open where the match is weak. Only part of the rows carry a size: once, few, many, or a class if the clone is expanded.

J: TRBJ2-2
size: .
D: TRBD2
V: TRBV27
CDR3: CASSLSSSGRFPGELFF
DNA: TGTGCCAGCAGTTTATCCTCTAGCGGGAGGTTTCCCGGGGAGCTGTTTTTT

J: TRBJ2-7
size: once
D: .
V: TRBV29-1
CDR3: CSVEGGGTYEQYF
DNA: TGCAGCGTTGAAGGAGGTGGGACCTACGAGCAGTACTTC

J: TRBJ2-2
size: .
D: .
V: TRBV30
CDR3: CAWRAPGPGGELFF
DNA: TGTGCCTGGAGGGCCCCGGGACCAGGCGGGGAGCTGTTTTTT

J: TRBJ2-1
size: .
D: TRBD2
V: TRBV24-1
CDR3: CATSDLGLAGGSNEQFF
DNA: TGTGCCACCAGTGATTTGGGACTAGCGGGAGGAAGCAATGAGCAGTTCTTC

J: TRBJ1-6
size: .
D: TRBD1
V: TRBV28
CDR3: CASSPGTGGVSYNSPLHF
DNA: TGTGCCAGCAGTCCCGGGACAGGGGGGGTCTCCTATAATTCACCCCTCCACTTT

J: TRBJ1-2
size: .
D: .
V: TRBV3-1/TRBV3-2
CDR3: CASSQDFGQIFNYGYTF
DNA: TGTGCCAGCAGCCAAGATTTCGGACAAATATTTAACTATGGCTACACCTTC

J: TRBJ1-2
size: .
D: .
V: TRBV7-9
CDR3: CASSLVGTYNGYTF
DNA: TGTGCCAGCAGCTTAGTAGGGACCTACAATGGCTACACCTTC

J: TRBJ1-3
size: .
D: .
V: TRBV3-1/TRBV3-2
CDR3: CASSQQGRSGNTIYF
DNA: TGTGCCAGCAGCCAGCAGGGGCGGTCCGGAAACACCATATATTTT

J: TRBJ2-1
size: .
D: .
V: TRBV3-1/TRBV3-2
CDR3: CASSQEAWSEQFF
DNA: TGTGCCAGCAGCCAAGAAGCATGGAGTGAGCAGTTCTTC

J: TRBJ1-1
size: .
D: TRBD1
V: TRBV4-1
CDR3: CASSLGQTNTEAFF
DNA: TGCGCCAGCAGCCTGGGACAGACGAACACTGAAGCTTTCTTT

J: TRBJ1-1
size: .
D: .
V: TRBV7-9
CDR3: CASTQAAGRTEAFF
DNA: TGTGCCAGCACCCAAGCCGCGGGGAGGACTGAAGCTTTCTTT

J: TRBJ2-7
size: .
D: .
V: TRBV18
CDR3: CASSISALSYEQYF
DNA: TGTGCCAGCTCAATATCAGCTCTCTCCTACGAGCAGTACTTC

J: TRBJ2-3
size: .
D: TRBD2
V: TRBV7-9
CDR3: CASSIGRGTDTQYF
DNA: TGTGCCAGCAGTATAGGGAGGGGCACAGATACGCAGTATTTT

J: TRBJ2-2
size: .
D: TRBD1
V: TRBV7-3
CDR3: CASRAGGDTGELFF
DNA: TGTGCCTCCCGGGCAGGGGGTGACACCGGGGAGCTGTTTTTT

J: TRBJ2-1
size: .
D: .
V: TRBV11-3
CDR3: CASSPNRGNEQFF
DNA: TGTGCCAGCAGTCCAAACCGGGGAAATGAGCAGTTCTTC

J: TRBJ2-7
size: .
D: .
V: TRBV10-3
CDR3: CAISESVGDYEQYF
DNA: TGTGCCATCAGTGAGTCAGTTGGGGACTACGAGCAGTACTTC

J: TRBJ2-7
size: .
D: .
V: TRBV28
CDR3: CASSPSGSGYEQYF
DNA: TGTGCCAGCAGTCCATCCGGGAGTGGCTACGAGCAGTACTTC

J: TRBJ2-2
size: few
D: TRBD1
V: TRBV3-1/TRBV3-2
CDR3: CASSPRDRVTGELFF
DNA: TGTGCCAGCAGCCCGCGGGACAGGGTAACCGGGGAGCTGTTTTTT

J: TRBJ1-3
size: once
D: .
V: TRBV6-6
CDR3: CASSARGISGNTIYF
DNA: TGTGCCAGCAGTGCAAGGGGCATTTCTGGAAACACCATATATTTT

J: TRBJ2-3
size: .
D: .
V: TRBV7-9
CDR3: CASSSLEDTQYF
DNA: TGTGCCAGCAGCTCCCTCGAGGATACGCAGTATTTT

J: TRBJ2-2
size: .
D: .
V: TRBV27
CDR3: CASSSFGGATGELFF
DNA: TGTGCCAGCAGTTCCTTTGGGGGGGCCACCGGGGAGCTGTTTTTT

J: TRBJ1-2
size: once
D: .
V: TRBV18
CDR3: CASSPGTSDGYTF
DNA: TGTGCCAGCTCACCTGGGACTTCGGATGGCTACACCTTC

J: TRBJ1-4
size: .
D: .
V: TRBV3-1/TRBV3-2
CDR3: CASSHHNRDGGLFF
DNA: TGTGCCAGCAGCCACCACAACCGGGACGGAGGGCTGTTTTTT

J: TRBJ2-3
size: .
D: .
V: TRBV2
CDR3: CASSEDLTAPHTDTQYF
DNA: TGTGCCAGCAGTGAAGATCTGACGGCCCCACACACAGATACGCAGTATTTT

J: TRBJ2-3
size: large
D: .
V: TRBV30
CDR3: CAWSSRDTYTDTQYF
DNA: TGTGCCTGGAGTTCACGGGACACTTATACAGATACGCAGTATTTT

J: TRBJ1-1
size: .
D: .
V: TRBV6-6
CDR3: CASSYSGAVTEAFF
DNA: TGTGCCAGCAGTTACTCGGGGGCGGTCACTGAAGCTTTCTTT